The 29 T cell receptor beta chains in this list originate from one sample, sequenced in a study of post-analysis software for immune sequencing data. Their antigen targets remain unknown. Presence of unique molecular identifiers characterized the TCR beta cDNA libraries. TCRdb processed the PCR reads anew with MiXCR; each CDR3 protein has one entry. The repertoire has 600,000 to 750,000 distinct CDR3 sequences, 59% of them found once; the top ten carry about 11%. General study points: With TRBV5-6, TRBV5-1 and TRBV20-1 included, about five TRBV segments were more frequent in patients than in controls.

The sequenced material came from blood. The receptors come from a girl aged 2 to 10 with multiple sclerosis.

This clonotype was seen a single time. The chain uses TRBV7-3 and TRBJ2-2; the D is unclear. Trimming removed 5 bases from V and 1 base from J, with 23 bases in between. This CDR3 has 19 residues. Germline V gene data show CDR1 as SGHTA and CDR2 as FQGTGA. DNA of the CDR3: TGTGCCAGCAGCCCCGGTGGAGTCAAGGTCCTTAAGAACACCGGGGAGCTGTTTTTT. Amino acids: CASSPGGVKVLKNTGELFF.

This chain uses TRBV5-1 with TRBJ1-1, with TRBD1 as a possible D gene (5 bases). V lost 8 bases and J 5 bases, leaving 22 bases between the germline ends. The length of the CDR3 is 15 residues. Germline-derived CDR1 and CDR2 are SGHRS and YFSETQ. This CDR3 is CASAPGTGVDTEAFF. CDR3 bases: TGCGCCAGTGCCCCTGGGACGGGGGTGGATACTGAAGCTTTCTTT.

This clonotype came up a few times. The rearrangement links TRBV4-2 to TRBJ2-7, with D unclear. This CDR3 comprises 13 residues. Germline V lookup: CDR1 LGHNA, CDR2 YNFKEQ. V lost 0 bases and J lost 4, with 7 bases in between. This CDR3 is CASSQDRNYEQYF. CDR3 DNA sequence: TGTGCCAGCAGCCAAGATAGGAATTACGAGCAGTACTTC.

The CDR3: CASSQDIPYGYTF. CDR3 nucleotide sequence: TGTGCCAGCAGCCAAGACATCCCCTATGGCTACACCTTC. The chain uses TRBV3-1 and TRBJ1-2, with D unresolved. The CDR3 totals 13 residues. Trimming pared 0 bases from V and 4 bases from J, leaving 6 bases between. Germline lookup yields CDR1 LGHDT and CDR2 YNNKEL (reference sequence).

CDR3 DNA: TGTGCCAGCAGCTTTTCCCAGACTGGGGACCAAGAGACCCAGTACTTC. Amino acids: CASSFSQTGDQETQYF. V and J are TRBV7-7 and TRBJ2-5; D unresolved. V was cut by 3 bases and J by 0 bases, with 14 bases left in between. Per germline, CDR1 SSHAT and CDR2 FNYEAQ (reference sequence). This CDR3 has 16 amino acids.

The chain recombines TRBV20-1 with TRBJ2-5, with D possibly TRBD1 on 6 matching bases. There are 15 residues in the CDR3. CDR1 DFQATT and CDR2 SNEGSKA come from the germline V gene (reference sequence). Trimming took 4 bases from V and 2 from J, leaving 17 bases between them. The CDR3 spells CSATSRGKGQETQYF. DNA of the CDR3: TGCAGTGCTACTTCCAGGGGCAAAGGTCAAGAGACCCAGTACTTC.

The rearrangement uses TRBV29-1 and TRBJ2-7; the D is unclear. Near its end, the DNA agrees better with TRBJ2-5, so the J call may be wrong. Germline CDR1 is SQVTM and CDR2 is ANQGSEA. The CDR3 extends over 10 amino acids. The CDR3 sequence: CSVPLETQYF. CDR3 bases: TGCAGCGTTCCGCTGGAGACCCAGTACTTC.

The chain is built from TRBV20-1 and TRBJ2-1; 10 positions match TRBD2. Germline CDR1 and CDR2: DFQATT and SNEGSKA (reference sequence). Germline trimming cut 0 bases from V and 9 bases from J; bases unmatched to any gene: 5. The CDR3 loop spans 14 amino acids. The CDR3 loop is CSARDQREGLEQFF. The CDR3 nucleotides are TGCAGTGCTAGAGATCAGCGGGAGGGCCTTGAGCAGTTCTTC.

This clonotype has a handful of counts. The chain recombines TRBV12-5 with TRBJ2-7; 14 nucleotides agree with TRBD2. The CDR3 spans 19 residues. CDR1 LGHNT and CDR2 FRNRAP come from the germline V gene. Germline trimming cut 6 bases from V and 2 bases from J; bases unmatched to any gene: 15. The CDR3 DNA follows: TGTGCTAGTGGCCCAAACGCGAAGACTAGCGGGAGGGCCCCCTACGAGCAGTACTTC. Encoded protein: CASGPNAKTSGRAPYEQYF.

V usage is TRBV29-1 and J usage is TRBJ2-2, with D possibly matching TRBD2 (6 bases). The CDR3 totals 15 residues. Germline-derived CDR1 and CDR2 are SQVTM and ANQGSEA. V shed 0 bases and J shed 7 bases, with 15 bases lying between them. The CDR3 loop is CSVEDHRRVNGELFF. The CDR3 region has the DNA TGCAGCGTTGAAGATCACAGGAGGGTTAACGGGGAGCTGTTTTTT.

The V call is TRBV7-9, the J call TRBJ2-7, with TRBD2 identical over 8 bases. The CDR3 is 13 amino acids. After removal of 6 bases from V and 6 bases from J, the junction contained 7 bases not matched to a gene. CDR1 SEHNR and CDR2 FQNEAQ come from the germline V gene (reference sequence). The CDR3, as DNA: TGTGCCAGCAGGAGCGGGAGCCTTTCCGAGCAGTACTTC. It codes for CASRSGSLSEQYF.

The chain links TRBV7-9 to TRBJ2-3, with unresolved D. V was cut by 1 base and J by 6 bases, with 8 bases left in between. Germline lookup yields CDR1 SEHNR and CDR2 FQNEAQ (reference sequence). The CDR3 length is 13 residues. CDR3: CASSLVPFDTQYF. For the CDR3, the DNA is TGTGCCAGCAGCTTAGTCCCCTTTGATACGCAGTATTTT.

CDR3: CSARPAGGLDIQYF. For the CDR3, the DNA is TGCAGTGCTAGACCTGCGGGGGGCTTGGACATTCAGTACTTC. The chain couples TRBV20-1 to TRBJ2-4; 8 positions agree with TRBD2. The CDR3 covers 14 residues. Germline CDR1 reads DFQATT; CDR2 reads SNEGSKA (reference sequence). The junction had 8 bases not matched to a gene; V was cut back by 2 bases and J by 8 bases.

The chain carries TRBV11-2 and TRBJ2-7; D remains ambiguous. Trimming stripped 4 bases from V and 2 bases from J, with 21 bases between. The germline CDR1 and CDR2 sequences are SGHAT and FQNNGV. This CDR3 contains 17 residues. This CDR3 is CASSSPTRTTRTYEQYF. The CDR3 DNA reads TGTGCCAGCAGCTCCCCTACGAGAACTACACGAACCTACGAGCAGTACTTC.

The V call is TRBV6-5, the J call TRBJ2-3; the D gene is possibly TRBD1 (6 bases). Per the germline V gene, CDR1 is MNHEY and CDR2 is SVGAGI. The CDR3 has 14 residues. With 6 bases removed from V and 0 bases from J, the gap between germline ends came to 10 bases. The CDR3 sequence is CASRRTASTDTQYF. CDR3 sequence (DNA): TGTGCCAGCAGGAGGACAGCTAGCACAGATACGCAGTATTTT.

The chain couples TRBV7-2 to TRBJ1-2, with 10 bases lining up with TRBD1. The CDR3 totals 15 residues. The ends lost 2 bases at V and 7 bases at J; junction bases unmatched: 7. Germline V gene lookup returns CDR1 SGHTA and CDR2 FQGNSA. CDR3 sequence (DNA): TGTGCCAGCAGCTTATCGGGACAGGGGTCGTTTGGCTACACCTTC. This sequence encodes CASSLSGQGSFGYTF.

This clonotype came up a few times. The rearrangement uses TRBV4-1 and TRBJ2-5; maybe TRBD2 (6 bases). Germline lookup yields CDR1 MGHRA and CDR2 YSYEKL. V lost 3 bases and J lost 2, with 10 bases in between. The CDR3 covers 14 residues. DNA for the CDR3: TGCGCCAGCAGCCAGAGGGAGGATCAAGAGACCCAGTACTTC. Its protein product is CASSQREDQETQYF.

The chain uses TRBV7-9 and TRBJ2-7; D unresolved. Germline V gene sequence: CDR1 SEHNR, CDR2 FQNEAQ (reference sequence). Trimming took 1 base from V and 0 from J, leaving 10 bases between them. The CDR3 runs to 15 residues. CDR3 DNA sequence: TGTGCCAGCAGCTTAGACCGGCAGACCTCCTACGAGCAGTACTTC. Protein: CASSLDRQTSYEQYF.

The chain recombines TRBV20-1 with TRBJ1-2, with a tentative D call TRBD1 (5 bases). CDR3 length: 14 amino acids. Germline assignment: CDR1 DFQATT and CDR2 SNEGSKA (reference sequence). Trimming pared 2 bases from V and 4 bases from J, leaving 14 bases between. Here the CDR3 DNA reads TGCAGTGCTAGACAAGTGGGACCAGGCTATGGCTACACCTTC. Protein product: CSARQVGPGYGYTF.

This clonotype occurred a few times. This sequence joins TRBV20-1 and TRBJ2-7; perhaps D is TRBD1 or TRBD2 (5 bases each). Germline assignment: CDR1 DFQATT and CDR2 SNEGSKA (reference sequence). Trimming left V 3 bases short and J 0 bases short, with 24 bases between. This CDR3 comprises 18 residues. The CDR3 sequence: CSARGTLWGNPNSYEQYF. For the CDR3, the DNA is TGCAGTGCTAGGGGGACCCTATGGGGGAACCCAAACTCCTACGAGCAGTACTTC.

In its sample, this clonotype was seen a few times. CDR3 sequence reads: CASSPHRVAGYTF. The CDR3 region has the DNA TGTGCCAGCAGCCCCCATAGGGTGGCTGGCTACACCTTC. The J gene is TRBJ1-2, the V gene TRBV14; D gene uncertain. Trimming took 4 bases from V and 7 from J, leaving 13 bases between them. The CDR3 has 13 amino acids. The germline gives CDR1 SGHDN, CDR2 FVKESK.

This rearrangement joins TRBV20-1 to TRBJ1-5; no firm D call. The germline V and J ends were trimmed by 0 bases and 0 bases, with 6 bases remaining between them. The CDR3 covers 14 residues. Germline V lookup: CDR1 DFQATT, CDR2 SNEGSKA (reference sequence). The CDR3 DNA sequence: TGCAGTGCTAGAGATACGGTTAGCAATCAGCCCCAGCATTTT. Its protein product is CSARDTVSNQPQHF.

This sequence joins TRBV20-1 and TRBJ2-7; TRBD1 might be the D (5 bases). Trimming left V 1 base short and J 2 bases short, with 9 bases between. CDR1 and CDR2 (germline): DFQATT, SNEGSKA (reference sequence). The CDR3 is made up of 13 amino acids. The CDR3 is CSARGGETYEQYF. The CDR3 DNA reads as TGCAGTGCTAGAGGGGGCGAGACCTACGAGCAGTACTTC.

In DNA form, the CDR3 reads TGTGCCAGCAGTTACTCGATGGGAGATACGCAGTATTTT. It yields the protein CASSYSMGDTQYF. This chain links TRBV6-6 with TRBJ2-3; no firm D call. The CDR3 contains 13 residues. The V end was cut by 0 bases, the J end by 5 bases, with 6 bases between. CDR1 is MNHNY and CDR2 is SVGAGI in the germline V gene (reference sequence).

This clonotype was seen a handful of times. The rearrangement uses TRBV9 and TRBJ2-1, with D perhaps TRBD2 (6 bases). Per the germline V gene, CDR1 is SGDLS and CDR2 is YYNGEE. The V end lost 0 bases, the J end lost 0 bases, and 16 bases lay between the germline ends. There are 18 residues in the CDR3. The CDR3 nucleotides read TGTGCCAGCAGCGTAGATGGGTTTGTGGGGGGCTCCTACAATGAGCAGTTCTTC. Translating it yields CASSVDGFVGGSYNEQFF.

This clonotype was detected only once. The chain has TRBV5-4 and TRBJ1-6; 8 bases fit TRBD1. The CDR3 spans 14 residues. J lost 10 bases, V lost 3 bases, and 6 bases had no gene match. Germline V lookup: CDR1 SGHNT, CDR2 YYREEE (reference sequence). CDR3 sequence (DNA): TGTGCCAGCAGCTGGGGGACAGGAAGATCACCCCTCCACTTT. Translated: CASSWGTGRSPLHF.

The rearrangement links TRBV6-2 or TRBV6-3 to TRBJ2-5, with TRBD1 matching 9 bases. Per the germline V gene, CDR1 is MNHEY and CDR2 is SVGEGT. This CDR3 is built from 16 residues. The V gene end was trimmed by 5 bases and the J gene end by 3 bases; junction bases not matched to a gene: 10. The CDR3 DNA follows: TGTGCCAGCAGTCGCCCCTCCCGGGACAGGGAAGAGACCCAGTACTTC. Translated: CASSRPSRDREETQYF.

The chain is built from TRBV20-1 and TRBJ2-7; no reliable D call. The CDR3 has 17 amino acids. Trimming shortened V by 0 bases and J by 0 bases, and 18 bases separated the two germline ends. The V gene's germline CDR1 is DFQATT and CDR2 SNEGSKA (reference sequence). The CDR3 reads CSARDTRVYDGSYEQYF. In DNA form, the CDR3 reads TGCAGTGCTAGAGATACAAGGGTTTATGATGGCTCCTACGAGCAGTACTTC.

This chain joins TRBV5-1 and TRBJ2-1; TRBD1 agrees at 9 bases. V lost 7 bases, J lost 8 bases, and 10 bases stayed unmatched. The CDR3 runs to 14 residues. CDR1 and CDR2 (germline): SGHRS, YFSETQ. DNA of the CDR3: TGCGCCAGCTCTACCGGGACAGGGTTATATGAGCAGTTCTTC. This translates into CASSTGTGLYEQFF.